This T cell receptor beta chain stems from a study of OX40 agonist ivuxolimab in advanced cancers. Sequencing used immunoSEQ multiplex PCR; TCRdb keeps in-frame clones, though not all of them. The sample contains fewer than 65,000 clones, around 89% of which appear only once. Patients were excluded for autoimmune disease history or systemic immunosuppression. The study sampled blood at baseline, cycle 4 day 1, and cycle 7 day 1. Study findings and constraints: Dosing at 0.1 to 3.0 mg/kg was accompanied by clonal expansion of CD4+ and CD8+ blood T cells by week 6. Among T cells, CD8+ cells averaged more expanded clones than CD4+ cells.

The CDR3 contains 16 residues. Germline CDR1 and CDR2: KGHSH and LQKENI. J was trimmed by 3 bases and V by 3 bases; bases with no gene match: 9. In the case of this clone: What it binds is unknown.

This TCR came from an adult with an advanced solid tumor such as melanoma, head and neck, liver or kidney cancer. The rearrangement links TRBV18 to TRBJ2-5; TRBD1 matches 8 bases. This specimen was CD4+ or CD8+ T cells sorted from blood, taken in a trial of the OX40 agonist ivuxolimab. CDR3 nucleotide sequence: TGTGCCAGCTCACCTACTGTAGGACAGGGCGAAGAGACCCAGTACTTC. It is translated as CASSPTVGQGEETQYF.